Listed below are T cell receptor beta chains from one sample, sequenced in a study of cytomegalovirus exposure and HLA in healthy donors. TCRdb keeps only in-frame clones here, not all; method: immunoSEQ multiplex PCR. The sample includes approximately 140,000 clones, about 61% of them seen just once. Sequencing was done on a sample of PBMCs. Receptors originate from a male donor in good health and CMV-seronegative. Both conserved end residues are part of each CDR3. A D gene is named only where the DNA matches it firmly. Clone size is not always given. Where it is, it says once, few, many or a class for expanded clones.

D gene: -; clone size: -; V gene: TRBV30; J gene: TRBJ1-6; CDR3 protein: CAWSAMGDSPLHF; CDR3 DNA: TGTGCCTGGAGCGCTATGGGAGATTCACCCCTCCACTTT
D gene: -; clone size: -; V gene: TRBV9; J gene: TRBJ2-7; CDR3 protein: CASSVGQSYEQYF; CDR3 DNA: TGTGCCAGCAGCGTTGGACAGTCTTACGAGCAGTACTTC
D gene: -; clone size: -; V gene: TRBV4-3; J gene: TRBJ1-5; CDR3 protein: CASSQEGGAGPQHF; CDR3 DNA: TGCGCCAGCAGCCAAGAGGGGGGGGCTGGGCCCCAGCATTTT
D gene: -; clone size: -; V gene: TRBV28; J gene: TRBJ2-7; CDR3 protein: CASSGQPYDEQYF; CDR3 DNA: TGTGCCAGCAGCGGACAGCCCTACGACGAGCAGTACTTC
D gene: -; clone size: -; V gene: TRBV7-9; J gene: TRBJ2-7; CDR3 protein: CASSFPDWAGFKCEQYF; CDR3 DNA: TGTGCCAGCAGCTTCCCTGATTGGGCCGGCTTTAAGTGCGAGCAGTACTTC
D gene: TRBD1; clone size: -; V gene: TRBV7-8; J gene: TRBJ1-4; CDR3 protein: CASSRIPGQGQEKLFF; CDR3 DNA: TGTGCCAGCAGCCGTATTCCGGGACAGGGGCAGGAAAAACTGTTTTTT
D gene: -; clone size: -; V gene: TRBV14; J gene: TRBJ2-7; CDR3 protein: CASSQVPGTYEQYF; CDR3 DNA: TGTGCCAGCAGCCAAGTACCGGGGACCTACGAGCAGTACTTC
D gene: TRBD2; clone size: -; V gene: TRBV6-5; J gene: TRBJ2-3; CDR3 protein: CASSLTLAGTDTQYF; CDR3 DNA: TGTGCCAGCAGTTTAACTTTAGCGGGGACAGATACGCAGTATTTT
D gene: -; clone size: few; V gene: TRBV2; J gene: TRBJ1-4; CDR3 protein: CASSDVGGRLFF; CDR3 DNA: TGTGCCAGCAGTGATGTAGGGGGAAGACTGTTTTTT
D gene: TRBD2; clone size: once; V gene: TRBV2; J gene: TRBJ2-3; CDR3 protein: CASSEVAGGSDTQYF; CDR3 DNA: TGTGCCAGCAGTGAGGTAGCGGGGGGGTCAGATACGCAGTATTTT
D gene: -; clone size: -; V gene: TRBV6-5; J gene: TRBJ1-1; CDR3 protein: CPSSYSAGLNTEAFF; CDR3 DNA: TGTCCCAGCAGTTACTCGGCAGGGTTGAACACTGAAGCTTTCTTT
D gene: TRBD2; clone size: -; V gene: TRBV6-1; J gene: TRBJ2-7; CDR3 protein: CASSEFGGDDEQYF; CDR3 DNA: TGTGCCAGCAGTGAATTCGGGGGGGACGACGAGCAGTACTTC
D gene: TRBD1; clone size: -; V gene: TRBV7-2; J gene: TRBJ2-7; CDR3 protein: CASSPVATGGTSYEQYF; CDR3 DNA: TGTGCCAGCAGCCCAGTGGCTACAGGGGGCACCTCCTACGAGCAGTACTTC
D gene: -; clone size: -; V gene: TRBV7-2; J gene: TRBJ2-3; CDR3 protein: CASSPQWDTQYF; CDR3 DNA: TGTGCCAGCAGCCCCCAGTGGGATACGCAGTATTTT
D gene: -; clone size: -; V gene: TRBV5-4; J gene: TRBJ2-3; CDR3 protein: CASSAERVTDTQYF; CDR3 DNA: TGTGCCAGCAGCGCGGAGCGGGTCACAGATACGCAGTATTTT
D gene: -; clone size: few; V gene: TRBV4-3; J gene: TRBJ1-6; CDR3 protein: CASSQDRNSSPLHF; CDR3 DNA: TGCGCCAGCAGCCAGGATAGAAACAGTTCACCCCTCCACTTT
D gene: -; clone size: -; V gene: TRBV5-8; J gene: TRBJ1-5; CDR3 protein: CASSLEGYGQPQHF; CDR3 DNA: TGTGCCAGCAGCTTGGAGGGGTACGGTCAGCCCCAGCATTTT
D gene: TRBD1; clone size: -; V gene: TRBV7-9; J gene: TRBJ1-5; CDR3 protein: CSSSSGQGGNQPQHF; CDR3 DNA: TGTTCCAGCAGCTCCGGACAGGGTGGCAATCAGCCCCAGCATTTT
D gene: -; clone size: few; V gene: TRBV6-6; J gene: TRBJ1-3; CDR3 protein: CASISGGSTIYF; CDR3 DNA: TGTGCCAGCATCTCCGGGGGAAGCACCATATATTTT
D gene: TRBD1; clone size: few; V gene: TRBV7-7; J gene: TRBJ2-1; CDR3 protein: CASSVRGDRGDEQFF; CDR3 DNA: TGTGCTAGCAGCGTTCGAGGGGACAGGGGGGATGAGCAGTTCTTC
D gene: TRBD2; clone size: -; V gene: TRBV11-2; J gene: TRBJ2-3; CDR3 protein: CASSLVGSGARTDTQYF; CDR3 DNA: TGTGCCAGCAGCTTAGTGGGAAGCGGGGCCCGCACAGATACGCAGTATTTT
D gene: TRBD2; clone size: few; V gene: TRBV6-1; J gene: TRBJ2-5; CDR3 protein: CATKWGGQETQYF; CDR3 DNA: TGTGCCACTAAATGGGGGGGACAAGAGACCCAGTACTTC
D gene: TRBD2; clone size: -; V gene: TRBV7-2; J gene: TRBJ2-7; CDR3 protein: CASSLSGTSYEQYF; CDR3 DNA: TGTGCCAGCAGCTTGTCCGGGACTAGCTACGAGCAGTACTTC
D gene: TRBD2; clone size: -; V gene: TRBV2; J gene: TRBJ2-7; CDR3 protein: CASTGRGRDEQYF; CDR3 DNA: TGTGCCAGCACCGGGAGGGGAAGGGACGAGCAGTACTTC
D gene: -; clone size: few; V gene: TRBV5-6; J gene: TRBJ2-1; CDR3 protein: CASSAGRSSYNEQFF; CDR3 DNA: TGTGCCAGCAGCGCGGGACGGAGCTCCTACAATGAGCAGTTCTTC
D gene: TRBD1; clone size: -; V gene: TRBV18; J gene: TRBJ2-7; CDR3 protein: CASSPGDRVFYEQYF; CDR3 DNA: TGTGCCAGCTCACCAGGGGACAGGGTTTTCTACGAGCAGTACTTC
D gene: TRBD1; clone size: -; V gene: TRBV6-5; J gene: TRBJ2-1; CDR3 protein: CASSGTGFSGEQFF; CDR3 DNA: TGTGCCAGCTCGGGGACAGGGTTCTCGGGTGAGCAGTTCTTC
D gene: TRBD1; clone size: -; V gene: TRBV11-2; J gene: TRBJ1-2; CDR3 protein: CASSAEGAGGYTF; CDR3 DNA: TGTGCCAGCAGTGCCGAGGGGGCGGGGGGCTACACCTTC
D gene: -; clone size: -; V gene: TRBV4-1; J gene: TRBJ1-6; CDR3 protein: CASSQITGFENSPLHF; CDR3 DNA: TGCGCCAGCAGCCAAATTACAGGGTTCGAGAATTCACCCCTCCACTTT
D gene: TRBD2; clone size: -; V gene: TRBV15; J gene: TRBJ2-1; CDR3 protein: CATSRGTAGGLANEQFF; CDR3 DNA: TGTGCCACCAGCAGAGGAACGGCGGGGGGGCTAGCGAATGAGCAGTTCTTC
D gene: -; clone size: -; V gene: TRBV6-5; J gene: TRBJ2-5; CDR3 protein: CASSFDIALRETQYF; CDR3 DNA: TGTGCCAGCAGTTTCGACATAGCGTTGCGAGAGACCCAGTACTTC
D gene: -; clone size: -; V gene: TRBV5-1; J gene: TRBJ1-2; CDR3 protein: CASSSQWGGAGGYTF; CDR3 DNA: TGCGCCAGCAGTTCCCAATGGGGGGGGGCTGGCGGCTACACCTTC
D gene: -; clone size: -; V gene: TRBV11-2; J gene: TRBJ2-3; CDR3 protein: CASSLESTTLHTQYF; CDR3 DNA: TGTGCCAGCAGCTTAGAGTCGACTACTCTGCATACGCAGTATTTT
D gene: -; clone size: -; V gene: TRBV19; J gene: TRBJ1-5; CDR3 protein: CASSISGRGQPQHF; CDR3 DNA: TGTGCCAGTAGTATTTCAGGGCGGGGTCAGCCCCAGCATTTT
D gene: -; clone size: -; V gene: TRBV5-8; J gene: TRBJ2-1; CDR3 protein: CASSLQLTPAYGQFF; CDR3 DNA: TGTGCCAGCAGCTTGCAACTAACTCCTGCCTATGGGCAGTTCTTC
D gene: TRBD1; clone size: -; V gene: TRBV18; J gene: TRBJ1-5; CDR3 protein: CASSPTGADQPQHF; CDR3 DNA: TGTGCCAGCTCACCTACAGGGGCAGATCAGCCCCAGCATTTT
D gene: -; clone size: -; V gene: TRBV5-5; J gene: TRBJ2-5; CDR3 protein: CASSFRSQETQYF; CDR3 DNA: TGTGCCAGCAGCTTCAGGTCCCAAGAGACCCAGTACTTC
D gene: TRBD2; clone size: -; V gene: TRBV10-3; J gene: TRBJ2-1; CDR3 protein: CAISVAGDYNEQFF; CDR3 DNA: TGTGCCATCAGTGTAGCGGGGGACTACAATGAGCAGTTCTTC
D gene: -; clone size: -; V gene: TRBV5-6; J gene: TRBJ2-5; CDR3 protein: CPSRGYGAAQETQYF; CDR3 DNA: TGTCCCAGCAGAGGTTATGGGGCAGCCCAAGAGACCCAGTACTTC
D gene: -; clone size: -; V gene: TRBV29-1; J gene: TRBJ2-2; CDR3 protein: CSVVVTANTGELFF; CDR3 DNA: TGCAGCGTTGTAGTGACAGCGAACACCGGGGAGCTGTTTTTT